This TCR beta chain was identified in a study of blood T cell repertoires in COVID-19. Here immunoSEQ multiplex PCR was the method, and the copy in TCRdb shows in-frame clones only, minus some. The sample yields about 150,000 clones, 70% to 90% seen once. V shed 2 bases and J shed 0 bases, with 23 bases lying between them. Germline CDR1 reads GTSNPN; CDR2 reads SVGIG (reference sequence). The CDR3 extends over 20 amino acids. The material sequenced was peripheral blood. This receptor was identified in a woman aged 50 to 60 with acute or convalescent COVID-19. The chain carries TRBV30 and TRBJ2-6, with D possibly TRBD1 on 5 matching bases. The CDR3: CAWSKVSVGRANSGANVLTF. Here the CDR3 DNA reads TGTGCCTGGAGTAAAGTCTCAGTAGGCAGGGCCAACTCTGGGGCCAACGTCCTGACTTTC.